These T cell receptor beta chains were read from a single sample in a study of blood T cell repertoires in COVID-19. The protocol was immunoSEQ multiplex PCR, while the TCRdb copy is restricted to in-frame clones and leaves out a portion. Among about 190,000 clones, around nine tenths were seen once, and the ten largest hold under 6.5%. Sequenced sample: peripheral blood. These receptors were collected from a man aged 40-49 years with active or convalescent COVID-19. Both conserved end residues are part of each CDR3. The D gene is left open where the match is weak. Clone size is not always given. Where it is, it says once, few, many or a class for expanded clones.

.	TRBV7-2	.	TRBJ2-1	CASSLFAGIDEQFF	TGTGCCAGCAGCTTATTCGCAGGGATAGATGAGCAGTTCTTC
.	TRBV5-1	.	TRBJ1-3	CASSLTQVPGNTIYF	TGCGCCAGTTCGCTAACTCAAGTGCCTGGAAACACCATATATTTT
TRBD2	TRBV2	.	TRBJ2-5	CASKRRGVRLADQETQYF	TGTGCCAGCAAGAGAAGGGGGGTGAGACTAGCGGACCAAGAGACCCAGTACTTC
.	TRBV19	.	TRBJ1-1	CASSIGAGGTEAFF	TGTGCCAGTAGTATTGGTGCCGGCGGGACTGAAGCTTTCTTT
.	TRBV18	.	TRBJ1-3	CASSPLSSGNTIYF	TGTGCCAGCTCACCGCTGAGCTCTGGAAACACCATATATTTT
TRBD1	TRBV11-3	once	TRBJ1-1	CASRMGQLNTEAFF	TGTGCCAGCAGGATGGGACAGCTGAACACTGAAGCTTTCTTT
TRBD2	TRBV7-2	.	TRBJ2-1	CASSLGASGGRNEQFF	TGTGCCAGCAGCTTAGGGGCTAGCGGGGGGAGGAATGAGCAGTTCTTC
TRBD2	TRBV3-1/TRBV3-2	.	TRBJ2-7	CASSQDIRTSGGYEQYF	TGTGCCAGCAGCCAAGACATCCGGACTAGCGGGGGCTACGAGCAGTACTTC
.	TRBV5-6	.	TRBJ1-1	CASSLERGYTEAFF	TGTGCCAGCAGCTTGGAAAGGGGTTACACTGAAGCTTTCTTT
.	TRBV6-2/TRBV6-3	few	TRBJ1-1	CASSYYGAGALFGTEAFF	TGTGCCAGCAGTTATTATGGGGCAGGGGCTTTGTTCGGTACTGAAGCTTTCTTT
.	TRBV6-2/TRBV6-3	.	TRBJ2-3	CASSYVPQDITSTDTQYF	TGTGCCAGCAGTTACGTTCCACAGGACATTACCAGCACAGATACGCAGTATTTT
.	TRBV9	few	TRBJ2-2	CASSVSSGLSTGELFF	TGTGCCAGCAGCGTAAGCAGCGGCCTCAGCACCGGGGAGCTGTTTTTT
TRBD1	TRBV7-9	.	TRBJ2-7	CASSPTGSSYEQYF	TGTGCCAGCAGCCCGACAGGGTCCTCCTACGAGCAGTACTTC
.	TRBV13	.	TRBJ2-7	CASSSFYYEQYF	TGTGCCAGCAGCTCGTTTTACTACGAGCAGTACTTC
.	TRBV2	.	TRBJ1-2	CASNQKAGGYTF	TGTGCCAGCAACCAAAAGGCAGGGGGCTACACCTTC
TRBD2	TRBV6-4	.	TRBJ2-3	CASSDGTLAGGLATQYF	TGTGCCAGCAGTGACGGAACACTAGCGGGGGGGCTGGCTACGCAGTATTTT
.	TRBV19	.	TRBJ2-1	CASSIQTLYNEQFF	TGTGCCAGTAGTATACAAACCCTATACAATGAGCAGTTCTTC
.	TRBV9	.	TRBJ1-5	CASSVGPLRGDQPQHF	TGTGCCAGCAGCGTAGGTCCCCTTAGGGGTGATCAACCCCAGCATTTT
.	TRBV19	.	TRBJ1-4	CASSDRGWSNEKLFF	TGTGCCAGTAGTGATCGGGGTTGGTCTAATGAAAAACTGTTTTTT
TRBD1	TRBV19	.	TRBJ1-3	CATTGARQGNTIYF	TGTGCCACAACAGGGGCCAGACAAGGGAACACCATATATTTT
TRBD2	TRBV19	.	TRBJ2-1	CASSIEGGRRYEQFF	TGTGCCAGTAGTATAGAGGGCGGGAGGAGGTATGAGCAGTTCTTC
.	TRBV19	.	TRBJ2-2	CASSIEQGNTGELFF	TGTGCCAGTAGTATCGAACAGGGGAACACCGGGGAGCTGTTTTTT
TRBD1	TRBV2	.	TRBJ1-1	CASRGTGGDSSTEAFF	TGTGCCAGCAGGGGTACAGGGGGGGATTCGAGCACTGAAGCTTTCTTT
.	TRBV4-2	.	TRBJ1-6	CASSDNRDSPLHF	TGTGCCAGCAGCGATAACAGGGATTCACCCCTCCACTTT
.	TRBV10-1	.	TRBJ1-2	CASSISGRIYGYTF	TGCGCCAGCAGTATATCGGGTCGGATCTATGGCTACACCTTC
.	TRBV6-5	.	TRBJ1-2	CASSNRVFGYTF	TGTGCCAGCAGTAACAGGGTTTTTGGCTACACCTTC
TRBD1	TRBV19	.	TRBJ1-3	CASTGQHTNSGNTIYF	TGTGCCAGTACGGGACAGCACACCAACTCTGGAAACACCATATATTTT
TRBD1	TRBV6-2/TRBV6-3	.	TRBJ1-5	CASSRTGGGNQPQHF	TGTGCCAGCAGCCGAACAGGGGGCGGCAATCAGCCCCAGCATTTT
TRBD1	TRBV7-2	.	TRBJ1-2	CASSSTGPPYGYTF	TGTGCCAGCAGCTCGACAGGGCCCCCCTATGGCTACACCTTC
TRBD1	TRBV28	.	TRBJ1-2	CASGQGANYGYTF	TGTGCCAGTGGACAGGGGGCAAACTATGGCTACACCTTC
.	TRBV7-2	.	TRBJ1-3	CASSFFSFADSGNTIYF	TGTGCCAGCAGCTTTTTTTCATTTGCAGACTCTGGAAACACCATATATTTT
.	TRBV28	.	TRBJ2-7	CASSFIGAIPYEQYF	TGTGCCAGCAGTTTTATAGGGGCGATACCCTACGAGCAGTACTTC
TRBD1	TRBV5-6	.	TRBJ1-2	CASSSGGQGKFYGYTF	TGTGCCAGCAGCTCTGGTGGACAGGGAAAATTCTATGGCTACACCTTC
TRBD2	TRBV18	.	TRBJ2-5	CASKAGVAQYF	TGTGCCAGCAAAGCGGGGGTCGCCCAGTACTTC
TRBD1	TRBV18	.	TRBJ1-5	CASSPTGAGNQPQHF	TGTGCCAGCTCACCGACAGGGGCGGGCAATCAGCCCCAGCATTTT
.	TRBV27	.	TRBJ1-2	CASSLSPPSGYTF	TGTGCCAGCAGTTTATCCCCACCGAGTGGCTACACCTTC
TRBD1	TRBV3-1/TRBV3-2	.	TRBJ1-2	CASREDRGDYGYTF	TGTGCCAGCAGAGAGGACAGGGGAGACTATGGCTACACCTTC
.	TRBV19	.	TRBJ1-5	CASSMWNRDGTVSNQPQHF	TGTGCCAGTAGTATGTGGAACAGAGATGGTACGGTAAGCAATCAGCCCCAGCATTTT
.	TRBV5-4	once	TRBJ2-7	CASSQEQGMGEQYF	TGTGCCAGCAGCCAAGAACAGGGAATGGGCGAGCAGTACTTC
TRBD1	TRBV19	.	TRBJ1-2	CASSRTVRQGGYTF	TGTGCCAGTAGCCGGACTGTGAGACAGGGCGGCTACACCTTC
.	TRBV7-2	.	TRBJ2-1	CASSLGRGPPYNEQFF	TGTGCCAGCAGCTTGGGGCGGGGCCCACCCTACAATGAGCAGTTCTTC
TRBD1	TRBV12-3/TRBV12-4	.	TRBJ1-5	CASRTGGQPQHF	TGTGCCAGCAGGACAGGGGGCCAGCCCCAGCATTTT
.	TRBV19	.	TRBJ1-6	CASSIGSGSRSPLHF	TGTGCCAGTAGTATTGGGTCAGGGTCACGTTCACCCCTCCACTTT
TRBD1	TRBV5-1	.	TRBJ2-7	CASSLTGGIDEQYF	TGCGCCAGCAGCTTGACAGGGGGAATCGACGAGCAGTACTTC
.	TRBV4-3	.	TRBJ1-3	CASSQDQGIGNTIYF	TGCGCCAGCAGCCAAGATCAGGGCATTGGAAACACCATATATTTT
TRBD1	TRBV6-4	.	TRBJ1-2	CASTQTGAGYTF	TGTGCCAGCACCCAGACAGGGGCCGGCTACACCTTC
TRBD1	TRBV10-3	.	TRBJ1-4	CARQGNNEKLFF	TGTGCCAGACAGGGGAATAATGAAAAACTGTTTTTT
TRBD1	TRBV5-6	.	TRBJ1-5	CASSRGTGNLRNQPQHF	TGTGCCAGCAGCCGAGGGACAGGGAATCTACGAAATCAGCCCCAGCATTTT
.	TRBV28	.	TRBJ1-2	CASSFAGGARGYTF	TGTGCCAGCAGTTTTGCGGGGGGCGCACGTGGCTACACCTTC
TRBD1	TRBV7-3	.	TRBJ1-2	CASSRRQGDYTF	TGTGCCAGCAGCCGCCGACAGGGTGACTACACCTTC
TRBD1	TRBV4-1	many	TRBJ1-3	CASSQGTEGGFTIYF	TGCGCCAGCAGCCAGGGGACAGAGGGCGGTTTCACCATATATTTT
.	TRBV2	.	TRBJ1-5	CASSNTGTPSNQPQHF	TGTGCCAGCAGCAATACCGGGACACCTAGCAATCAGCCCCAGCATTTT
.	TRBV23-1	.	TRBJ2-2	CASSQWKVAHANTGELFF	TGCGCCAGCAGTCAATGGAAGGTAGCCCACGCGAACACCGGGGAGCTGTTTTTT
.	TRBV11-3	.	TRBJ1-2	CASSLVGTAF	TGTGCCAGCAGCTTAGTGGGTACAGCATTC
.	TRBV6-2/TRBV6-3	.	TRBJ1-1	CASSYAGVGTEAFF	TGTGCCAGCAGTTACGCGGGGGTAGGCACTGAAGCTTTCTTT